The T cell receptor beta chain described here comes from a study of blood T cell repertoires in COVID-19 (TCRdb year 2020). With regard to the full study: Collaborator samples came from the United States, Italy and Spain and covered acute and convalescent phases of COVID-19. The prospective study material was composed of cDNA or gDNA derived from T cells, B-cell-depleted T cells, or PBMCs. Deeply sampled blood TCRbeta repertoires from subjects exposed to, actively infected with, or recovered from COVID-19 were included in the dataset. The repertoires were released in a freely available public database meant as a resource for research on the immune response to SARS-CoV-2. The samples were drawn from the first 160 participants of the ongoing ImmuneRACE study and from 1,254 subjects provided by 6 global collaborators. Sample metadata almost always included a de-identified subject ID, COVID-19 status, age in years and sex. HLA class I and class II types, where available, came from metadata supplied by the sample provider rather than from assay-based typing. Broad study findings and their caveats: The amount of clinical and demographic metadata varied by source and participant and was provided uncurated.

Regarding this clone: The antigen it binds to is not known. Base qualities were left out, and no much larger clone turns up one base away.

Collaborating institutions collected whole blood in K2EDTA tubes following their own protocols. Collaborator samples were shipped for TCRbeta analysis as frozen whole blood, isolated PBMCs, or DNA extracted from either sample type. TCRbeta CDR3 regions were amplified from genomic DNA using the immunoSEQ Assay, a bias-controlled multiplex PCR. Regarding the original processing steps: The number of nucleated cells in each sample was estimated from the amplification of reference gene primers within the assay. To quantify the absolute abundance of each unique TCRbeta CDR3 rearrangement, sequence reads were collapsed and filtered. For each sample, productive Simpson clonality was calculated as the square root of Simpson's diversity index across productive rearrangements. The table comes from immuneACCESS by way of TCRdb, which keeps in-frame sequences with V and J called. Part of the clones is missing from these tables; in studies checked, under half for an unresolved V gene and the rest for unknown reasons. That table gives V, J and clone size, and the DNA gave D and trimming. This sample lists some 120,000 clones; 81% were detected once. The top ten clonotypes cover about 9.4% of the sample.

This receptor was taken from a human donor in a cohort sampled during active COVID-19. The sequenced material came from peripheral blood.

The CDR3 protein is CSVETGGAYEQYF. Read as DNA, the sequence is TGCAGCGTTGAGACAGGGGGGGCGTACGAGCAGTACTTC. This chain joins TRBV29-1 to TRBJ2-7, and 9 bases in between align with TRBD1. CDR1 and CDR2 (SQVTM, ANQGSEA) derive from the germline V gene. Taken from cysteine to phenylalanine, the CDR3 has 13 residues. The kept DNA is CDR3 alone, 39 bases in frame from the first base. The junction shows trimming of 3 bases on V and 4 bases on J, and the gene matches do not reach 4 bases of it.